What follows are 21 T cell receptor beta chains derived from one specimen sequenced in a study of T cell responses to AZD1222 COVID-19 vaccine. Sequencing used immunoSEQ multiplex PCR; TCRdb keeps in-frame clones, though not all of them. The sample holds over 80,000 clones, approximately 89% seen once. Specimen: peripheral blood, collected 28 days after the second AZD1222 dose. Source of these receptors: an adult who received the AZD1222 COVID-19 vaccine.

The rearrangement joins TRBV4-3 to TRBJ2-1, with D unresolved. V was cut by 0 bases and J by 2 bases, with 11 bases left in between. Germline CDR1 reads LGHNA; CDR2 reads YSLEER. This CDR3 comprises 16 residues. The CDR3 sequence is CASSQDFQNTYNEQFF. CDR3 DNA: TGCGCCAGCAGCCAAGATTTTCAGAATACCTACAATGAGCAGTTCTTC.

The chain links TRBV7-9 to TRBJ2-3, with 12 bases matching TRBD2. J was trimmed by 1 base and V by 4 bases; bases with no gene match: 6. The CDR3 is 17 amino acids. The germline CDR1 and CDR2 sequences are SEHNR and FQNEAQ (reference sequence). The CDR3 loop is CASSSLTSGRGTDTQYF. DNA of the CDR3: TGTGCCAGCAGCTCCTTGACTAGCGGGAGAGGCACAGATACGCAGTATTTT.

This chain joins TRBV27 and TRBJ2-3, with no clear D. The germline V and J ends were trimmed by 4 bases and 6 bases, with 8 bases remaining between them. The length of the CDR3 is 12 residues. The germline CDR1 and CDR2 sequences are MNHEY and SMNVEV (reference sequence). CDR3 loop: CASSSPRDTQYF. The CDR3 bases are TGTGCCAGCAGTTCGCCGAGGGATACGCAGTATTTT.

The chain joins TRBV4-2 to TRBJ2-1, with TRBD2 matching over 9 bases. Germline CDR1 reads LGHNA; CDR2 reads YNFKEQ. Unmatched junction bases numbered 10, after V lost 0 bases and J lost 10 bases. The CDR3 contains 16 residues. In DNA, the CDR3 is TGTGCCAGCAGCCAAGATCCCCTAGCGGGAACAGGGGAGCAGTTCTTC. This sequence encodes CASSQDPLAGTGEQFF.

The chain carries TRBV6-5 and TRBJ2-1; the match to TRBD2 covers 7 bases. The CDR3 runs to 14 residues. Germline values: CDR1 MNHEY, CDR2 SVGAGI. V gave up 5 bases and J gave up 8 bases; unmatched junction bases: 9. Here the CDR3 DNA reads TGTGCCAGCAGTCCCGGGACTACCTATTATGAGCAGTTCTTC. It encodes CASSPGTTYYEQFF.

V usage is TRBV5-6 and J usage is TRBJ1-2, with D perhaps TRBD1 (6 bases). The CDR3 contains 14 residues. CDR1 is SGHDT, CDR2 YYEEEE, per germline. V was shortened by 4 bases and J by 5 bases, with 15 bases between the two germline ends. The CDR3 DNA is TGTGCCAGCAGCCCGCAGGGGAGTGGATATGGCTACACCTTC. Its translation is CASSPQGSGYGYTF.

The gene calls are TRBV5-1 and TRBJ1-3, with D possibly being TRBD1 (5 bases). Germline CDR1 SGHRS, CDR2 YFSETQ. Trimming removed 3 bases from V and 9 bases from J, with 16 bases in between. The CDR3 totals 14 residues. Here the CDR3 DNA reads TGCGCCAGCAGCTCGCACCGGGGGGACGGCACCATATATTTT. Protein: CASSSHRGDGTIYF.

The chain couples TRBV18 to TRBJ2-1; TRBD1 matches at 7 bases. The germline CDR1 and CDR2 sequences are KGHSH and LQKENI. This CDR3 is built from 15 residues. J gave up 6 bases and V 1 base, and 6 bases lay outside the gene matches. CDR3 DNA: TGTGCCAGCTCACCACTGTTGTCAGGGGGCAATGAGCAGTTCTTC. Protein product: CASSPLLSGGNEQFF.

This clone is a singleton in its sample. The chain is built from TRBV28 and TRBJ1-3, with 10 bases fitting TRBD1. Germline-derived CDR1 and CDR2 are MDHEN and SYDVKM. This CDR3 has 16 residues. J was trimmed by 4 bases and V by 2 bases; bases with no gene match: 5. CDR3 nucleotide sequence: TGTGCCAGCAGTTTAGGGACAGGGGTTGCCGGAAACACCATATATTTT. This sequence encodes CASSLGTGVAGNTIYF.

The table lists this clone with a few counts. The chain couples TRBV4-2 to TRBJ2-7, with 8 positions matching TRBD2. Unmatched junction bases numbered 7, after V lost 0 bases and J lost 3 bases. CDR1 is LGHNA and CDR2 is YNFKEQ in the germline V gene. The CDR3 is 16 amino acids. The CDR3 here is CASSQDGTSGFYEQYF. DNA of the CDR3: TGTGCCAGCAGCCAAGATGGCACTAGCGGTTTCTACGAGCAGTACTTC.

J is TRBJ1-5 and V is TRBV11-2; D unresolved. The germline gives CDR1 SGHAT, CDR2 FQNNGV. V dropped 0 bases and J dropped 7 bases, with 10 bases sitting between them. The CDR3 consists of 14 residues. The CDR3 DNA is TGTGCCAGCAGCTTAGAAAGGGTGGGCCAGCCCCAGCATTTT. It encodes CASSLERVGQPQHF.

In its sample, this clone was seen once. The chain is built from TRBV5-5 and TRBJ2-2, with D possibly being TRBD2 (6 bases). The CDR3 is made up of 16 amino acids. V dropped 2 bases and J dropped 8 bases, with 19 bases sitting between them. CDR1 and CDR2 from the germline V gene are SGHKS and YYEKEE (reference sequence). The CDR3 region has the DNA TGTGCCAGCAGCTTAGGAGGGTCGGCGTTGTCTGGGGAGCTGTTTTTT. Its translation is CASSLGGSALSGELFF.

The gene calls are TRBV7-2 and TRBJ2-3; D gene unclear. The CDR3 covers 12 residues. The germline CDR1 and CDR2 sequences are SGHTA and FQGNSA. Trimming cost V 5 bases and J 2 bases, with 5 bases left between them. The CDR3 is CASSPYTDTQYF. For the CDR3, the DNA is TGTGCCAGCAGCCCCTACACAGATACGCAGTATTTT.

The rearrangement joins TRBV18 to TRBJ1-3, with no clear D. Germline V gene lookup returns CDR1 KGHSH and CDR2 LQKENI. The CDR3 contains 17 residues. The V gene lost 4 bases and the J gene lost 0 bases, with 16 bases spanning the gap. CDR3 nucleotide sequence: TGTGCCAGCTCACTCTCCTCGGGTGGAAGCTCTGGAAACACCATATATTTT. Encoded protein: CASSLSSGGSSGNTIYF.

The chain has TRBV24-1 and TRBJ2-5; D is ambiguous. CDR3 length: 16 amino acids. Germline-derived CDR1 and CDR2 are KGHDR and SFDVKD. Between the trimmed V and J ends, which lost 1 base and 2 bases, there was a span of 13 bases. This CDR3 is CATSDFNARGQETQYF. The CDR3 DNA follows: TGTGCCACCAGTGATTTTAATGCCCGCGGACAAGAGACCCAGTACTTC.

For the CDR3, the DNA is TGTGCCACCAGCAGAGGCTCCCTGGGGGCGGGCCTTGAGTTCTTC. It specifies CATSRGSLGAGLEFF. This chain links TRBV15 with TRBJ2-1; a weak D match, TRBD1 (6 bases). V gave up 1 base and J gave up 14 bases, with 21 bases separating them. Germline V gene data show CDR1 as LNHNV and CDR2 as YYDKDF (reference sequence). There are 15 residues in the CDR3.

J is TRBJ1-3 and V is TRBV5-1; a weak D match, TRBD1 (5 bases). Trimming shortened V by 0 bases and J by 3 bases, and 7 bases separated the two germline ends. The CDR3 is made up of 14 amino acids. Germline V gene sequence: CDR1 SGHRS, CDR2 YFSETQ. In nucleotides, the CDR3 is TGCGCCAGCAGCTTGGAGAGGGGTGGAAACACCATATATTTT. Translating gives CASSLERGGNTIYF.

The J gene is TRBJ2-7, the V gene TRBV20-1, with D tentatively TRBD2 (6 bases). This CDR3 is built from 11 residues. V lost 8 bases and J lost 2, with 10 bases in between. Germline CDR1 and CDR2: DFQATT and SNEGSKA (reference sequence). CDR3 region: CSWDSTYEQYF. In DNA form, the CDR3 reads TGCAGTTGGGACTCGACCTACGAGCAGTACTTC.

The chain uses TRBV5-8 and TRBJ2-5; possible D gene TRBD1, 5 bases. Trimming stripped 5 bases from V and 5 bases from J, with 13 bases between. The germline V gene has CDR1 SGHTS and CDR2 YDEGEE. The CDR3 loop spans 13 amino acids. CDR3 protein: CASRGRQLETQYF. CDR3 DNA: TGTGCCAGCAGGGGTCGACAGTTGGAGACCCAGTACTTC.

The genes are TRBV14 and TRBJ2-5, with 10 bases matching TRBD1. The CDR3 runs to 16 residues. Germline V gives CDR1 SGHDN, CDR2 FVKESK. The ends lost 3 bases at V and 3 bases at J; junction bases unmatched: 7. The CDR3 sequence is CASSHSPGTGEETQYF. In DNA, the CDR3 is TGTGCCAGCAGCCACTCCCCCGGGACAGGGGAAGAGACCCAGTACTTC.

The J gene is TRBJ1-2, the V gene TRBV14; D perhaps matches TRBD1 (6 bases). Germline-derived CDR1 and CDR2 are SGHDN and FVKESK. Trimming left V 0 bases short and J 1 base short, with 9 bases between. This CDR3 has 15 residues. CDR3: CASSQDQGINYGYTF. The CDR3 DNA sequence: TGTGCCAGCAGCCAAGACCAGGGGATTAACTATGGCTACACCTTC.